This T cell receptor (beta chain) originates from a study of blood T cell repertoires in COVID-19. There are 17 residues in the CDR3. Losses at the gene ends were 2 bases for V and 4 bases for J; bases not matched to a gene: 11. Germline V lookup: CDR1 LGHNA, CDR2 YSLEER. Repertoires were generated with immunoSEQ multiplex PCR, while TCRdb's copy carries only in-frame clones and drops some. The sample records roughly 250,000 clones, more than 75% being singletons. V usage is TRBV4-3 and J usage is TRBJ1-2; 9 positions agree with TRBD1. Specimen: PBMCs or T cells enriched from blood (not recorded which). This receptor was identified in a woman aged 50 to 65 who had recovered from COVID-19. The CDR3 bases are TGCGCCAGCAGCCAAACACTACAGGGGGCAACGGGCTATGGCTACACCTTC. Protein sequence: CASSQTLQGATGYGYTF.